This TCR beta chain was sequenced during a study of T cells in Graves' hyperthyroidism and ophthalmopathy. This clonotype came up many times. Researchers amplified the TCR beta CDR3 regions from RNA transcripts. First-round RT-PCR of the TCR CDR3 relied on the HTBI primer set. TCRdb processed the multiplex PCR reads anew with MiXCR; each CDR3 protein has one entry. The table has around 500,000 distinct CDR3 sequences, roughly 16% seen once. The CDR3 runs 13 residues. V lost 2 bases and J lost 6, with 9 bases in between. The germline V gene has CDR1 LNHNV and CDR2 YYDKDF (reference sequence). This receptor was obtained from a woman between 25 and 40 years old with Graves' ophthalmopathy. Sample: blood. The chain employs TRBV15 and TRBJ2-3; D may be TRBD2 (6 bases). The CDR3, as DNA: TGTGCCACCAGCAGACTGACTAGTGATACGCAGTATTTT. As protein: CATSRLTSDTQYF.